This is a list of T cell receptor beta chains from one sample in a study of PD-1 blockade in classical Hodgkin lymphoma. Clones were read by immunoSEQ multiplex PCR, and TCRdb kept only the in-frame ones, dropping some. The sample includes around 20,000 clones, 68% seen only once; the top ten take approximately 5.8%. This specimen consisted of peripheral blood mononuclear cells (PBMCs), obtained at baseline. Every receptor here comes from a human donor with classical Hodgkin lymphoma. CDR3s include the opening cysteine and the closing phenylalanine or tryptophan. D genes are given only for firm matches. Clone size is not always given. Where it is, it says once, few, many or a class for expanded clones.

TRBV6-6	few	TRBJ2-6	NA	TGTGCCAGCAGTGTCAGGGGACTTGGGGCCAACGTCCTGACTTTC	CASSVRGLGANVLTF
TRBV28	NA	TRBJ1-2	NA	TGTGCCACCCGGTCCTATGGCTACACCTTC	CATRSYGYTF
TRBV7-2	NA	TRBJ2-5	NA	TGTGCCAGCAGCTCTTTTGGAGCGCCCCAAGAGACCCAGTACTTC	CASSSFGAPQETQYF
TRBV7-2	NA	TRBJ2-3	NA	TGTGCCAGCAGCTTACTAGCGTTTAGCACAGATACGCAGTATTTT	CASSLLAFSTDTQYF
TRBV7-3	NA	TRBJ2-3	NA	TGTGCCAGCAGTTTAGCCGGGACTAGCACAGATACGCAGTATTTT	CASSLAGTSTDTQYF
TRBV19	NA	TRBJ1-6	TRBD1	TGTGCCAGTAGTATCGGGGGACAGGGGGCCTCACCCCTCCACTTT	CASSIGGQGASPLHF
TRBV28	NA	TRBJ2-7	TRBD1	TGTGCCAGCAGTATAAACAGGGGGCAAAGACGCGAGCAGTACTTC	CASSINRGQRREQYF
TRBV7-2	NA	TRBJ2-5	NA	TGTGCCAGCAGCCCAGCGGGCAGGGGAGGGGGGACCCAGTACTTC	CASSPAGRGGGTQYF
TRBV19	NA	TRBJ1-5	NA	TGTGCCAGTAGTATAGGACCGGGTTCAGGGCAGCCCCAGCATTTT	CASSIGPGSGQPQHF
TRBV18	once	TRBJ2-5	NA	TGTGCCAGCTCACCAGGCACAGGGTTCCAAGAGACCCAGTACTTC	CASSPGTGFQETQYF
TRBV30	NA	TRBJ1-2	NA	TGTGCCTGGAGTGGGACATTAGCGGGCTACACCTTC	CAWSGTLAGYTF
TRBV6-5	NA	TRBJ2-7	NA	TGTGCCAGCAGTTATGGGGGACGGGGTTCGCAGTACTTC	CASSYGGRGSQYF
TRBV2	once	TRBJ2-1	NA	TGTGCCAGCCGATATAATAGCGGAAGCTCCTACAATGAGCAGTTCTTC	CASRYNSGSSYNEQFF
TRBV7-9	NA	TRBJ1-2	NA	TGTGCCAGCTCCCCGGGATCGTCCCCCTATGGCTACACCTTC	CASSPGSSPYGYTF
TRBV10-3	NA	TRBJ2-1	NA	TGTGCCATCAGTGAGGACGGCCTAGCCTACAATGAGCAGTTCTTC	CAISEDGLAYNEQFF
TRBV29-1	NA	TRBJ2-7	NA	TGCAGCGTTACCTCGGACAGCGGATTGACCTACGAGCAGTACTTC	CSVTSDSGLTYEQYF
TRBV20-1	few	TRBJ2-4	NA	TGCAGTGCAGCGTTTAAAAACATTCAGTACTTC	CSAAFKNIQYF
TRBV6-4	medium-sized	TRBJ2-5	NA	TGTGCCAGCAGCACTTTAGTTATGCTGGGGACCCAGTACTTC	CASSTLVMLGTQYF
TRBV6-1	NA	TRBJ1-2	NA	TGTGCCAGCAGTGAAGTCCCGGAGGGGGGCGGGGGCTACACCTTC	CASSEVPEGGGGYTF
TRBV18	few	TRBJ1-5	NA	TGTGCCAGCTCACCAATGTCGTCAGGGTATGGTCAGCCCCAGCATTTT	CASSPMSSGYGQPQHF
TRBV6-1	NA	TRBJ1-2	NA	TGTGCCAGCAGTGAAGCTAGAAACGGGGCCCTTAACTATGGCTACACCTTC	CASSEARNGALNYGYTF
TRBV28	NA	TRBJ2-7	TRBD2	TGTGCCAGCATGACGGGGGGCTCCTACGAGCAGTACTTC	CASMTGGSYEQYF
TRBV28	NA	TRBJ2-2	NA	TGTGCCATCAAGTACCCGAACACCGGGGAGCTGTTTTTT	CAIKYPNTGELFF
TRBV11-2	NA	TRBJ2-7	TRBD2	TGTGCCAGCAGCTTAGCGGCTAGCGGGAGTTACTACGAGCAGTACTTC	CASSLAASGSYYEQYF
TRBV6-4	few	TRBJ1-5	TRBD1	TGTGCCAGCAGCCTTACAGGGGGTGGCAATCAGCCCCAGCATTTT	CASSLTGGGNQPQHF
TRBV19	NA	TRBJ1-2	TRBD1	TGTGCCAGTAGTATAACCCTCGGGACAGGGATTGACTATGGCTACACCTTC	CASSITLGTGIDYGYTF
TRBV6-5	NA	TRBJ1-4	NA	TGTGCCAGCAGTTGGGGCGGGGGGCAGCATCCTGAAAAACTGTTTTTT	CASSWGGGQHPEKLFF